The 9 T cell receptor beta chains listed next were all sequenced from one sample in a study of regulatory T cells in long-lasting Graves disease. As to time point: newly diagnosed GD, antithyroid drugs for less than 3 months. Making the TCR library involved RNA that had been extracted from PBMCs. Relying on iRepertoire HTBI primers and Arm-PCR of CDR3 regions, the team built TCR beta libraries. TCRdb reprocessed the multiplex PCR reads with MiXCR, giving one entry per CDR3 protein. The table records hundreds of thousands of distinct CDR3 sequences, around a sixth of them present only once. This specimen was peripheral blood mononuclear cells (PBMCs), taken at new diagnosis, from a patient treated with antithyroid drugs. The receptor set was obtained from a female donor with Graves disease.

This chain joins TRBV19 and TRBJ2-2; 9 bases are shared with TRBD2. This CDR3 is 15 amino acids long. After removal of 5 bases from V and 6 bases from J, the junction contained 7 bases not matched to a gene. CDR1 is LNHDA, CDR2 SQIVND, per germline (reference sequence). CDR3 sequence: CASSLLAGRSGELFF. In DNA form, the CDR3 reads TGTGCCAGTAGTTTGCTAGCGGGAAGGTCCGGGGAGCTGTTTTTT.

Many counts were recorded for this clonotype. V gene TRBV7-2 combines with J gene TRBJ2-3; 14 bases fit TRBD2. Unmatched junction bases numbered 5, after V lost 5 bases and J lost 4 bases. CDR3 length: 16 residues. The V gene's germline CDR1 is SGHTA and CDR2 FQGNSA. CDR3 in DNA: TGTGCCAGCAGCCCGGGGACTAGCGGGAGATCAGATACGCAGTATTTT. Protein: CASSPGTSGRSDTQYF.

Concerning this clonotype itself: A much larger clone is a single base away; this may be a read error. V and J are TRBV5-1 and TRBJ2-7; no reliable D call. Deletions cut 1 base from V and 9 bases from J, with 17 bases between. Germline values: CDR1 SGHRS, CDR2 YFSETQ. This CDR3 region has 14 residues. Written as DNA, the CDR3 is TGCGCCAGCAGCTTGAGGTTCCCCCTGGATGGGCAGTACTTC. Its translation: CASSLRFPLDGQYF.

The chain carries TRBV9 and TRBJ2-7; TRBD2 might be the D (7 bases). Germline V lookup: CDR1 SGDLS, CDR2 YYNGEE. The CDR3 runs 16 residues. The V gene lost 4 bases and the J gene lost 5 bases, with 22 bases spanning the gap. The CDR3: CASSLGGGSPVHEQYF. CDR3 coding DNA: TGTGCCAGCAGCTTAGGGGGGGGGAGCCCTGTCCACGAGCAGTACTTC.

This clonotype has a count of ten or more. The V and J genes are TRBV7-9 and TRBJ1-1; weak D call: TRBD1 (5 bases). This CDR3 is built from 14 residues. Trimming shortened V by 5 bases and J by 8 bases, and 18 bases separated the two germline ends. Germline values: CDR1 SEHNR, CDR2 FQNEAQ (reference sequence). In DNA, the CDR3 is TGTGCCAGCAGCGGTTATAGGGGCCTTGAGGAAGCTTTCTTT. Its translation is CASSGYRGLEEAFF.

V and J are TRBV20-1 and TRBJ2-3; D is unclear. CDR1 DFQATT and CDR2 SNEGSKA come from the germline V gene (reference sequence). There are 11 residues in the CDR3. V was trimmed by 3 bases and J by 6 bases, leaving 7 bases between them. CDR3 residues: CSASFEDTQYF. The CDR3 DNA reads TGCAGTGCTAGCTTCGAGGATACGCAGTATTTT.

This chain links TRBV9 with TRBJ2-3; the match to TRBD2 covers 9 bases. The J call is uncertain, as TRBJ2-5 better fits the DNA end. There are 15 residues in the CDR3. The germline V gene has CDR1 SGDLS and CDR2 YYNGEE. The CDR3 region is CASSVLGTSRETQYF. DNA for the CDR3: TGTGCCAGCAGCGTCCTAGGGACTAGCCGGGAGACCCAGTACTTC.

Regarding this clonotype: A far larger clone is off by one base, so a read error is likely. The chain couples TRBV6-9 to TRBJ1-6, with D perhaps matching TRBD1 (6 bases). Germline assignment: CDR1 MNHGY and CDR2 SVAAGI. Trimming removed 4 bases from V and 0 bases from J, with 19 bases in between. The CDR3 covers 19 residues. The DNA for the CDR3 is TGTGCCAGCAGTTCGACCACAGGGTTCGGGGACTCCTATAATTCACCCCTCCACTTT. It yields the protein CASSSTTGFGDSYNSPLHF.

This clonotype was detected ten times or more. The genes are TRBV5-6 and TRBJ2-7; D ambiguous. Germline lookup yields CDR1 SGHDT and CDR2 YYEEEE. Trimming took off 2 bases at V and 1 base at J, with 7 bases between the two ends. This CDR3 comprises 13 residues. This CDR3 reads CASSFVSSYEQYF. The CDR3 region has the DNA TGTGCCAGCAGCTTCGTCAGTTCCTACGAGCAGTACTTC.